Below are 9 T cell receptor beta chains sequenced from a single sample in a study of blood T cell repertoires in COVID-19. This table comes from immunoSEQ multiplex PCR, and its TCRdb copy is limited to in-frame clones, with some not included. The sample lists just over 200,000 clones, 70% to 90% seen once, with around 5.7% in the top ten. The sequenced sample consisted of peripheral blood. These receptors were obtained from a man older than 75 with acute or convalescent COVID-19.

J is TRBJ2-2 and V is TRBV15; D is perhaps TRBD2 (5 bases). V lost 0 bases and J lost 5, with 7 bases in between. Germline CDR1 LNHNV, CDR2 YYDKDF (reference sequence). The CDR3 length is 14 residues. CDR3: CATSRDRTTGELFF. The CDR3 DNA reads TGTGCCACCAGCAGAGATCGGACTACCGGGGAGCTGTTTTTT.

This clone has just a few counts. The chain employs TRBV19 and TRBJ1-2; the D gene is possibly TRBD1 (6 bases). Germline values: CDR1 LNHDA, CDR2 SQIVND (reference sequence). The CDR3 runs 15 residues. The V end was cut by 2 bases, the J end by 3 bases, with 13 bases between. CDR3 residues: CASSIKPGDYYGYTF. The CDR3 coding sequence is TGTGCCAGTAGTATAAAACCAGGGGATTACTATGGCTACACCTTC.

This clone is a singleton in its sample. The gene calls are TRBV7-9 and TRBJ1-2, with a weak D call TRBD1 (6 bases). Trimming took off 5 bases at V and 5 bases at J, with 12 bases between the two ends. Germline lookup yields CDR1 SEHNR and CDR2 FQNEAQ (reference sequence). The CDR3 consists of 13 residues. CDR3 sequence (DNA): TGTGCCAGCAGCCCCCGGACAGCTTATGGCTACACCTTC. Translated, it gives CASSPRTAYGYTF.

CDR3 DNA: TGCGCCAGCAGCTCCGAACAGGGAAACTATGGCTACACCTTC. It specifies CASSSEQGNYGYTF. V is TRBV5-1 and J is TRBJ1-2, with a weak D call TRBD1 (6 bases). Germline V gene sequence: CDR1 SGHRS, CDR2 YFSETQ. V lost 3 bases and J lost 2, with 11 bases in between. The CDR3 contains 14 residues.

V and J are TRBV7-6 and TRBJ1-5; TRBD1 aligns across 7 bases. CDR1 is SGHVS and CDR2 is FNYEAQ in the germline V gene. The CDR3 is 14 residues long. Losses at the gene ends were 2 bases for V and 4 bases for J; bases not matched to a gene: 2. CDR3 sequence reads: CASSLTQGNQPQHF. CDR3 coding DNA: TGTGCCAGCAGCTTAACACAGGGGAATCAGCCCCAGCATTTT.

This rearrangement joins TRBV19 to TRBJ1-1; D is perhaps TRBD1 (5 bases). The CDR3 spans 18 residues. The germline CDR1 and CDR2 sequences are LNHDA and SQIVND (reference sequence). The germline V and J ends were trimmed by 1 base and 7 bases, with 25 bases remaining between them. The CDR3 nucleotides are TGTGCCAGTAGTATAGTCCCTCCGGGACTGCTATTTATCGATGAAGCTTTCTTT. This translates into CASSIVPPGLLFIDEAFF.

CDR3 protein: CASSLAPGANYGYTF. DNA for the CDR3: TGCGCCAGCAGCTTGGCCCCGGGTGCTAACTATGGCTACACCTTC. This chain connects TRBV5-1 to TRBJ1-2; D is ambiguous. Germline loops: CDR1 SGHRS, CDR2 YFSETQ. The CDR3 contains 15 residues. The V and J ends lost 0 bases and 0 bases respectively, with 9 bases between them.

The rearrangement links TRBV7-8 to TRBJ2-1; unclear D gene. The CDR3 totals 11 residues. Trimming removed 1 base at V and 10 bases at J, with 5 bases between. CDR1 SGHVS and CDR2 FQNEAQ come from the germline V gene. The CDR3 nucleotides read TGTGCCAGCAGCTTAGTAGAGGAGCAGTTCTTC. Translated, it gives CASSLVEEQFF.

This clone was observed once. The chain is built from TRBV5-1 and TRBJ2-1; TRBD2 agrees at 9 bases. The CDR3 is made up of 15 amino acids. V gave up 8 bases and J gave up 9 bases; unmatched junction bases: 15. Germline V CDR1 and CDR2: SGHRS, YFSETQ. The CDR3 loop is CASRSPGLAGREQFF. CDR3 DNA: TGCGCCAGTCGTTCCCCGGGGCTAGCGGGACGTGAGCAGTTCTTC. Variable domain in full (rest from reference TRBV5-1 and TRBJ2-1): KAGVTQTPRYLIKTRGQQVTLSCSPISGHRSVSWYQQTPGQGLQFLFEYFSETQRNKGNFPGRFSGRQFSNSRSEMNVSTLELGDSALYLCASRSPGLAGREQFFGPGTRLTVL.